This TCR beta chain derives from a study of Ad26.COV2.S vaccination and SARS-CoV-2 variants. The CDR3 covers 17 residues. CDR1 is MNHEY, CDR2 SMNVEV, per germline (reference sequence). Trimming removed 5 bases at V and 8 bases at J, with 25 bases between. Treatment denoted: some 19 received Ad26.COV2.S at low or high dose, single or two shots; roughly five received placebo; per-sample allocation not given. Sample collection was performed on day 63 after the first vaccine or placebo injection. Clones were sequenced by immunoSEQ multiplex PCR, and TCRdb holds only the in-frame ones, with some missing. The table shows 300,000 to 350,000 clones, with approximately 90% occurring only once.

This chain links TRBV27 with TRBJ2-1; D may correspond to TRBD1 or TRBD2 (7 bases each). This TCR derives from a person between 18 and 59 years old who received the Ad26.COV2.S COVID-19 vaccine or a placebo. The sample in question was peripheral blood, obtained in a trial of Ad26.COV2.S vaccine versus placebo. This chain's CDR3 is CASSRRGGTGALYEQFF. In DNA form, the CDR3 reads TGTGCCAGCAGTCGGAGGGGGGGCACAGGGGCCTTGTATGAGCAGTTCTTC.